These T cell receptor beta chains were read from a single sample in a study of CD8+CD57+ T cells in acquired aplastic anemia. Using its own MiXCR run on the reads, TCRdb lists one record per CDR3 protein. The sample records 100,000 to 150,000 distinct CDR3 sequences, roughly 40% being singletons. The specimen sequenced was sorted CD4+, CD8+, or CD8+CD57+ T cells (not recorded which) from PBMCs. These receptor sequences come from a human donor in good health, serving as a control. CDR3s include the opening cysteine and the closing phenylalanine or tryptophan. D genes are given only for firm matches. Some rows have no size entry. The others give once, few or many, or a class for an expanded clone.

>NA|TRBV29-1|TRBJ2-7|once
TGCAGCGTTGAGATGGGAAACAGGGCTCCCTACGAGCAGTACTTC
CSVEMGNRAPYEQYF
>NA|TRBV13|TRBJ1-2|NA
TGTGCCAGCAGTGATCTGGAAAACTATGGCTACACCTTC
CASSDLENYGYTF
>TRBD1|TRBV11-2|TRBJ2-3|NA
TGTGCCAGCAGCTTAGTGAGCGGGACAGGGACAGATACGCAGTATTTT
CASSLVSGTGTDTQYF
>NA|TRBV13|TRBJ1-5|many
TGTGCCAGCAGCTTATCAGGGAGCAATCAGCCCCAGCATTTT
CASSLSGSNQPQHF
>NA|TRBV5-6|TRBJ2-5|NA
TGTGCCAGCAGCTTAAACCGGGGGCAACAAGAGACCCAGTACTTC
CASSLNRGQQETQYF
>TRBD2|TRBV20-1|TRBJ2-5|NA
TGCAGTGCTGCACAGGTTGGAGCGGGGGGACAAGAGACCCAGTACTTC
CSAAQVGAGGQETQYF
>NA|TRBV24-1|TRBJ2-5|NA
TGTGCCACCAGTGGTCCGGGACGCGTGGAGACCCAGTACTTC
CATSGPGRVETQYF
>NA|TRBV12-3/TRBV12-4|TRBJ2-1|many
TGTGCCAGCAGTTTAGGAGCGACTGATGAGCAGTTCTTC
CASSLGATDEQFF
>NA|TRBV9|TRBJ2-3|NA
TGTGCCAGCAGCGGGGCAGGACACCTCACAGTTACGCAGTATTTT
CASSGAGHLTVTQYF
>TRBD2|TRBV29-1|TRBJ2-5|NA
TGCAGCGCCATAGCGGGGGTAACACAAGAGACCCAGTACTTC
CSAIAGVTQETQYF
>NA|TRBV5-1|TRBJ1-6|NA
TGCGCCAGCAGGGCAGGTCTTAATTCACCCCTCCACTTT
CASRAGLNSPLHF
>TRBD2|TRBV11-1|TRBJ2-1|NA
TGTGCCAGCAGCTTAGCGGCGGGGGGCGATGAGCAGTTCTTC
CASSLAAGGDEQFF
>NA|TRBV20-1|TRBJ1-1|many
TGCAGTGCCCGGTACGCGACAGCGAACACTGAAGCTTTCTTT
CSARYATANTEAFF
>NA|TRBV7-9|TRBJ2-4|NA
TGTGCCAGCAGCCCGCTGTTGGGGACCTTCGCCAAAAACATTCAGTACTTC
CASSPLLGTFAKNIQYF
>NA|TRBV7-9|TRBJ1-1|many
TGTGCCAGCAGCTCCAGTTTACCGTTGGGGACTGAAGCTTTCTTT
CASSSSLPLGTEAFF
>NA|TRBV12-3/TRBV12-4|TRBJ1-6|many
TGTGCCAGCAGTTTAGCGCTACAGGGACCTAATTCACCCCTCCACTTT
CASSLALQGPNSPLHF
>TRBD2|TRBV7-2|TRBJ2-3|many
TGTGCCAGCAGCCCATTAGCGGGGGCAATAGATACGCAGTATTTT
CASSPLAGAIDTQYF
>NA|TRBV20-1|TRBJ2-7|many
TGCAGTGCTAGAGACAGGGAGGACGAGCAGTACTTC
CSARDREDEQYF
>TRBD1|TRBV19|TRBJ1-1|once
TGTGCCAGTAGTCAGGGGGCGGGAACTGAAGCTTTCTTT
CASSQGAGTEAFF
>TRBD1|TRBV19|TRBJ1-2|NA
TGTGCCAGTAGTTACAAGCGGACAGGGGGGGGCTACACCTTC
CASSYKRTGGGYTF
>NA|TRBV5-6|TRBJ2-3|NA
TGTGCCAGCAGCTTGTATCCGGGCAACACAGATACGCAGTATTTT
CASSLYPGNTDTQYF
>TRBD1|TRBV2|TRBJ1-2|NA
TGTGCCAGTCGGGACAGCTACTATGGCTACACCTTC
CASRDSYYGYTF
>TRBD2|TRBV14|TRBJ2-1|many
TGTGCCAGCAGCCAACTAGCGGGAGTCTACAATGAGCAGTTCTTC
CASSQLAGVYNEQFF
>NA|TRBV15|TRBJ2-3|NA
TGTGCCACGCAGGGAGTATTTCAAACAGATACGCAGTATTTT
CATQGVFQTDTQYF
>TRBD2|TRBV3-1|TRBJ2-7|NA
TGTGCCAGCAGCCCCCTTGAGCGGGGGAGCTACGAGCAGTACTTC
CASSPLERGSYEQYF